This T cell receptor beta chain was identified in a study of identical twins. TCRdb fed the 5' RACE reads into MiXCR, producing one record per CDR3 protein. In the table there are approximately 530,000 distinct CDR3 sequences, approximately 20% of which are singletons. All donors comprised healthy Caucasians. The CDR3 covers 17 residues. J was trimmed by 3 bases and V by 5 bases; bases with no gene match: 8. The germline V gene encodes CDR1 LGHNA and CDR2 YNFKEQ. These data also formed part of another study, on yellow fever vaccine responses in identical twins.

The sequenced sample was CD4+ T cells sorted from blood. The clonotype was recovered from a woman between 18 and 29 years old in good health. The chain links TRBV4-2 to TRBJ2-1; 12 bases are a match to TRBD2. This chain's CDR3 is CASSSHLAGGFYNEQFF. The CDR3 DNA reads as TGTGCCAGCAGCTCCCACCTAGCGGGAGGGTTCTACAATGAGCAGTTCTTC.